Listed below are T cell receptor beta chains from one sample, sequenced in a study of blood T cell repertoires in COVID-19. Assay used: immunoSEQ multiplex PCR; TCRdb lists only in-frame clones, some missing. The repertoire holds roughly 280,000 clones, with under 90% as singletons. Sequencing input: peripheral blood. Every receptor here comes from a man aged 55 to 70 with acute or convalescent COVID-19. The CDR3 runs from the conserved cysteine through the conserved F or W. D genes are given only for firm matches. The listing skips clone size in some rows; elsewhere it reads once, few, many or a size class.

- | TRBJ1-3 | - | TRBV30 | CAWSVWTAGGNTIYF | TGTGCCTGGAGTGTATGGACGGCAGGGGGAAACACCATATATTTT
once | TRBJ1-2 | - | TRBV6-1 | CASSESGYDGYTF | TGTGCCAGCAGTGAATCGGGGTATGATGGCTACACCTTC
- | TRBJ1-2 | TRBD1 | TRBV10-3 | CASTGGSRDGYTF | TGTGCCAGTACAGGGGGCTCGAGGGATGGCTACACCTTC
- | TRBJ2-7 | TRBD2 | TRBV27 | CASSTTRGSGNEQYF | TGTGCCAGCAGTACGACGAGGGGTAGCGGGAACGAGCAGTACTTC
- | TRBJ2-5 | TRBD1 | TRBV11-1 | CASSPAGTGDLETQYF | TGTGCCAGCAGCCCCGCCGGGACAGGGGATCTCGAGACCCAGTACTTC
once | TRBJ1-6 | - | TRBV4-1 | CASSQGDSPLHF | TGCGCCAGCAGCCAAGGAGATTCACCCCTCCACTTT
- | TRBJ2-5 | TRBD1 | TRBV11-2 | CASSSMSGTGVKRETQYF | TGTGCCAGCAGCTCGATGTCCGGGACAGGGGTGAAAAGGGAGACCCAGTACTTC
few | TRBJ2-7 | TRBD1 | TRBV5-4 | CASSVDRASEQYF | TGTGCCAGCAGCGTCGACAGGGCATCCGAGCAGTACTTC
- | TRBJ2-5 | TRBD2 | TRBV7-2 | CASSPAGTRLETQYF | TGTGCCAGCAGCCCCGCAGGGACTAGGCTGGAGACCCAGTACTTC
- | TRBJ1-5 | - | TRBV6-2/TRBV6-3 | CASSYSPAEWAQPQHF | TGTGCCAGCAGTTACTCGCCGGCAGAATGGGCTCAGCCCCAGCATTTT
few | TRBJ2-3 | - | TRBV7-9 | CASSSGGVSTDTQYF | TGTGCCAGCAGCTCTGGCGGGGTTAGCACAGATACGCAGTATTTT
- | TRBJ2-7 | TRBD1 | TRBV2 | CASRRQGPTYEQYF | TGTGCCAGCAGACGACAGGGTCCCACCTACGAGCAGTACTTC
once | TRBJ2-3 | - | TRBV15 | CATSEDLRETDTQYF | TGTGCCACCAGCGAGGATCTAAGGGAGACAGATACGCAGTATTTT
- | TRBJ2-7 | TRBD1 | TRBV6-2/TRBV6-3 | CASSSKGQGRAYEQYF | TGTGCCAGCAGTTCCAAAGGACAGGGGAGGGCTTACGAGCAGTACTTC
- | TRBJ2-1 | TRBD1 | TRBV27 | CASSYHRGNEQFF | TGTGCCAGCAGTTACCACAGGGGCAATGAGCAGTTCTTC
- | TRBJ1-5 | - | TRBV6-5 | CASIRGGERNQPQHF | TGTGCCAGCATAAGGGGGGGAGAGCGCAATCAGCCCCAGCATTTT
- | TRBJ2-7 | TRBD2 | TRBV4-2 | CASSQDGGGSYEQYF | TGTGCCAGCAGCCAAGATGGTGGCGGGAGCTACGAGCAGTACTTC
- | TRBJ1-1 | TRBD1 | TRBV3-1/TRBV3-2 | CASSRDRETEAFF | TGTGCCAGCAGCCGAGACAGGGAAACTGAAGCTTTCTTT
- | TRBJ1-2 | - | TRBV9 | CASSVVREFSF | TGTGCCAGCAGCGTAGTACGGGAGTTTTCCTTC
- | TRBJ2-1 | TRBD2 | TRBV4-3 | CASSQVASGANNEQFF | TGCGCCAGCAGCCAAGTGGCTAGCGGAGCAAACAATGAGCAGTTCTTC
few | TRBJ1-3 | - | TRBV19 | CASSIPGSGNTIYF | TGTGCCAGTAGTATCCCAGGATCTGGAAACACCATATATTTT
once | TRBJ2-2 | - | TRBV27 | CASRPKWGGVNTGELFF | TGTGCCAGCAGGCCGAAATGGGGCGGGGTGAACACCGGGGAGCTGTTTTTT
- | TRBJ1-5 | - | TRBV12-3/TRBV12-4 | CASSPTGNQPQHF | TGTGCCAGCAGTCCAACAGGGAATCAGCCCCAGCATTTT
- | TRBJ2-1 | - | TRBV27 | CASSLGGNYNEQFF | TGTGCCAGCAGTTTAGGCGGGAACTACAATGAGCAGTTCTTC
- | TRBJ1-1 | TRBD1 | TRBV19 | CASSVPRDRPMNTEAFF | TGTGCCAGTAGTGTCCCCCGGGACAGGCCTATGAACACTGAAGCTTTCTTT
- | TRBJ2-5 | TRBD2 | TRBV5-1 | CASSFPTSGGAETQYF | TGCGCCAGCAGCTTCCCGACTAGCGGGGGGGCAGAGACCCAGTACTTC
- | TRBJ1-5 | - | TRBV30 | CAWSPTGRNQPQHF | TGTGCCTGGAGTCCTACAGGGCGCAATCAGCCCCAGCATTTT
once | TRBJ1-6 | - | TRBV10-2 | CASSEGEGNSPLHF | TGCGCCAGCAGTGAGGGAGAGGGAAATTCACCCCTCCACTTT
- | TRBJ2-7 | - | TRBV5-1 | CASSLAAGSTAEQYF | TGCGCCAGCAGCTTGGCGGCGGGCTCCACAGCCGAGCAGTACTTC
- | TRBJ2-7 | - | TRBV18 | CASSPPPGSMGIYEQYF | TGTGCCAGCTCACCACCGCCGGGAAGTATGGGAATCTACGAGCAGTACTTC
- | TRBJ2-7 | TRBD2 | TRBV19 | CASSDPGTSGGSTASEQYF | TGTGCCAGTAGCGACCCCGGGACTAGCGGGGGGTCAACTGCCAGCGAGCAGTACTTC
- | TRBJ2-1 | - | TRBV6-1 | CASSEYSKDYNEQFF | TGTGCCAGCAGTGAATATAGTAAAGATTACAATGAGCAGTTCTTC
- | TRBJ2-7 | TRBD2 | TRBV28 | CASSPPGLGAYEQYF | TGTGCCAGCAGTCCCCCCGGACTAGGGGCCTACGAGCAGTACTTC
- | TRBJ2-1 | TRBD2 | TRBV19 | CASSLTGTSFFYNEQFF | TGTGCCAGTAGTTTGACCGGGACTAGCTTTTTTTACAATGAGCAGTTCTTC
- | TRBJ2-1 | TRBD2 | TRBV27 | CASSFLAGGPSSYNEQFF | TGTGCCAGCAGTTTTCTTGCGGGAGGGCCTTCCTCCTACAATGAGCAGTTCTTC
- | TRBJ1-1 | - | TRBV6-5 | CASSPRSRMNTEAFF | TGTGCCAGCAGTCCCCGGTCTAGAATGAACACTGAAGCTTTCTTT
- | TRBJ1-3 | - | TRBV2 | CASSEQGNSGNTIYF | TGTGCCAGCAGTGAACAGGGGAACTCTGGAAACACCATATATTTT
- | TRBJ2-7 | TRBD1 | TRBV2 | CASSERQGLGSSYEQYF | TGTGCCAGCAGTGAAAGACAGGGTCTAGGGAGCTCCTACGAGCAGTACTTC
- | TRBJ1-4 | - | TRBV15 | CATSRDWGGEKLFF | TGTGCCACCAGCAGAGATTGGGGGGGTGAAAAACTGTTTTTT